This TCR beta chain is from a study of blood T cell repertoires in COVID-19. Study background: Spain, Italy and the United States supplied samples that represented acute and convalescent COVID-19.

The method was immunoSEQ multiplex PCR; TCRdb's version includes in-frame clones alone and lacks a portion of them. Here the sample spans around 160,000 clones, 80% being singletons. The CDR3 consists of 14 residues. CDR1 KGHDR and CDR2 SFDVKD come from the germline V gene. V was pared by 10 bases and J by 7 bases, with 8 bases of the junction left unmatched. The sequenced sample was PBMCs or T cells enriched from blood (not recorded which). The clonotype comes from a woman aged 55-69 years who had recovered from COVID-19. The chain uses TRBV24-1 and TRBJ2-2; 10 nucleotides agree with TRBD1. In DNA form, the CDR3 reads TGTGCCACAACTCAGACAGGGGGCATCGGGGAGCTGTTTTTT. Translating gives CATTQTGGIGELFF.